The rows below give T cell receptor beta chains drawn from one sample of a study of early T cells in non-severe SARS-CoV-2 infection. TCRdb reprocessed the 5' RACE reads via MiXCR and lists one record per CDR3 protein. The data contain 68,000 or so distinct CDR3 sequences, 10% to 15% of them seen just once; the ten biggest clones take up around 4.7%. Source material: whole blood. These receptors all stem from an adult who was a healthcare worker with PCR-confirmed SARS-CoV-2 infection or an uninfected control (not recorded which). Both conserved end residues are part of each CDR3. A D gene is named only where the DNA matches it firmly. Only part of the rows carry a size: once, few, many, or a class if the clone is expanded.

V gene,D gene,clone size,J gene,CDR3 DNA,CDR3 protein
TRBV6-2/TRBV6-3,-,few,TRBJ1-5,TGTGCCAGCAGTTTGGACAGCAACCAAAATCAGCCCCAGCATTTT,CASSLDSNQNQPQHF
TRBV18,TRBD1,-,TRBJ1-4,TGTGCCAGCTCACCCGGGACAGAGGATGAAAAACTGTTTTTT,CASSPGTEDEKLFF
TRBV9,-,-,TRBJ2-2,TGTGCCAGCAGCGTAGATGGCAGCACCGGGGAGCTGTTTTTT,CASSVDGSTGELFF
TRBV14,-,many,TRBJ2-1,TGTGCCAGCAGCCAATTCCGGTGGAGCTCCTACAATGAGCAGTTCTTC,CASSQFRWSSYNEQFF
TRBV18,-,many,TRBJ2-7,TGTGCCAGCTCACCACCTATTGTAGCCGGGGACATCCACGACGAGCAGTACTTC,CASSPPIVAGDIHDEQYF
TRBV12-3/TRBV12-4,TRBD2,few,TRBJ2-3,TGTGCCAGCAGCAAGAGCGGGGGGGCCCTAACGCAGTATTTT,CASSKSGGALTQYF
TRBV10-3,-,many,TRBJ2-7,TGTGCCATCCAAGAGGGGGGGATCGGCTACGAGCAGTACTTC,CAIQEGGIGYEQYF
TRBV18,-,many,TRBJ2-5,TGTGCCAGCTCACCAAGCAGGCTAGAGACCCAGTACTTC,CASSPSRLETQYF
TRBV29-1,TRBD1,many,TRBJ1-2,TGCAGCGTTGACCCCGACAGGGGTTTGGACTATGGCTACACCTTC,CSVDPDRGLDYGYTF
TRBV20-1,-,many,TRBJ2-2,TGCAGTGCTAGGGGCAGGGGGAACACCGGGGAGCTGTTTTTT,CSARGRGNTGELFF
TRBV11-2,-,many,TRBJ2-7,TGTGCCAGCAGCTTATACCGGGACCCAGCGGCCTACGAGCAGTACTTC,CASSLYRDPAAYEQYF
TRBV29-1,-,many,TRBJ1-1,TGCAGCGTAACTGGGGGGGACCAGAACATGAACACTGAAGCTTTCTTT,CSVTGGDQNMNTEAFF
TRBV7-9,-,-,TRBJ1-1,TGTGCCAGCAGCCCCGGGACACCAGAAGCTTTCTTT,CASSPGTPEAFF
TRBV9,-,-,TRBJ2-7,TGTGCCAGCAGCGGGCCTAGGGTTTACGAGCAGTACTTC,CASSGPRVYEQYF
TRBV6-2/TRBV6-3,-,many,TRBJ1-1,TGTGCCAGCAGCTCCTGGACCGTTATCCCTGAAGCTTTCTTT,CASSSWTVIPEAFF
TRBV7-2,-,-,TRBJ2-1,TGTGCCAGCACCCTAAGAGGGGCTGAGCAGTTCTTC,CASTLRGAEQFF
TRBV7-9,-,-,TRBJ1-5,TGTGCCAGCAGCTCCTCGACGGGCGATCAGCCCCAGCATTTT,CASSSSTGDQPQHF
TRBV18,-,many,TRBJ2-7,TGTGCCAGCTCCGACAACCGGTCCGGGGAGCAGTACTTC,CASSDNRSGEQYF
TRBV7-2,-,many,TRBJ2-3,TGTGCCAGCAGCTTAGGAACTCCAGGGCTCACAGATACGCAGTATTTT,CASSLGTPGLTDTQYF
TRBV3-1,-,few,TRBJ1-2,TGTGCCAGCAGCCAAGATTTTGGCTACACCTTC,CASSQDFGYTF
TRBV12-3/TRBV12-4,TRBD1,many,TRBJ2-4,TGTGCCAGCAGTGCCGGGACAGGAGGTTACTTC,CASSAGTGGYF
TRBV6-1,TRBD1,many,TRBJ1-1,TGTGCCAGCAGTGAGTTCAGAGGGGACAGTCGGGCTTTCTTT,CASSEFRGDSRAFF
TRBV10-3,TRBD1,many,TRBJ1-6,TGTGCCACCGAACCGGGGACAGATAATTCACCCCTCCACTTT,CATEPGTDNSPLHF
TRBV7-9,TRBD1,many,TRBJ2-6,TGTGCCAGCAGCTTATTATCAGGGGGCCCCTCCTCTGGGGCCAACGTCCTGACTTTC,CASSLLSGGPSSGANVLTF
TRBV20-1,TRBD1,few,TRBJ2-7,TGCAGTGCTAGGAACGACAGGGGGAGCTCCTACGAGCAGTACTTC,CSARNDRGSSYEQYF
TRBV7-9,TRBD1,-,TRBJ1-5,TGTGCCAGCAGCTTAGGGACAGGTTTTGGCAATCAGCCCCAGCATTTT,CASSLGTGFGNQPQHF
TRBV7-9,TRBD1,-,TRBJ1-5,TGTGCCAGCAGCCAGGGACAGGGGAATCAGCCCCAGCATTTT,CASSQGQGNQPQHF
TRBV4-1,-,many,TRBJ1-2,TGCGCCAGCAGCCAAAACCCCATAGCATCGTCTAACTATGGCTACACCTTC,CASSQNPIASSNYGYTF
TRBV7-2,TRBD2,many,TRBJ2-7,TGTGCCAGCAGCTTAGCGCCACTAGCGGGGGGGCAGTACGAGCAGTACTTC,CASSLAPLAGGQYEQYF
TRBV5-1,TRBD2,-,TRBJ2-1,TGCGCCAGCAGCTCTACTAGCGGGGGGGCCTTAATCTACAATGAGCAGTTCTTC,CASSSTSGGALIYNEQFF
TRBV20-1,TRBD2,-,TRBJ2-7,TGCAGTGCTCGTTTAGCGGGGGTCTACGAGCAGTACTTC,CSARLAGVYEQYF
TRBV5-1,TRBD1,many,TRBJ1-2,TGCGCCAGCAGCTTTGACAGGGAGAATGGCTACACCTTC,CASSFDRENGYTF
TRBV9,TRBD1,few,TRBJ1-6,TGTGCCAGCAGCTCCCGACAGGGGAATAATTCACCCCTCCACTTT,CASSSRQGNNSPLHF
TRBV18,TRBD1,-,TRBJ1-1,TGTGCCAGCTCACCATCCGGGACAGATGGGGACACTGAAGCTTTCTTT,CASSPSGTDGDTEAFF
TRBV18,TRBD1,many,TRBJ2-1,TGTGCCAGCTCACACGGACAGGGATTGCCCTACAATGAGCAGTTCTTC,CASSHGQGLPYNEQFF
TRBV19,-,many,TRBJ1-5,TGTGCCAGTAGTATTTGGGCGAGAGGGAGTCAGCCCCAGCATTTT,CASSIWARGSQPQHF
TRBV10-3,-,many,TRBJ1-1,TGTGCCATCAGAAAGATGAACACTGAAGCTTTCTTT,CAIRKMNTEAFF
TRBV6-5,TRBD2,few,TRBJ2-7,TGTGCCAGCAGGCGAAGCGGGGGGGCCTTCGAGCAGTACTTC,CASRRSGGAFEQYF
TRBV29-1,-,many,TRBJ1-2,TGCAGCGTCGGCTCCGGTGGCTACACCTTC,CSVGSGGYTF
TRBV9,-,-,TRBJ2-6,TGTGCCAGCCAGGCTGGGGCCAACGTCCTGACTTTC,CASQAGANVLTF
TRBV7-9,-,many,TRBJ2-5,TGTGCCAGCAGCGCCTTGGGGTGGGCTTCCGAAGAGACCCAGTACTTC,CASSALGWASEETQYF